Each of the 2 T cell receptor beta chains below was sequenced from the same sample in a study of cytomegalovirus exposure and HLA in healthy donors. Use of 60 Vbeta and 13 Jbeta primers characterized the PCR. The repertoire was sequenced with immunoSEQ multiplex PCR; TCRdb's copy has only in-frame clones and lacks some. The sample lists over 200,000 clones, approximately 78% seen once, with less than 4.5% in the top ten. Sequencing input: PBMCs. The receptors were gathered from a male donor in good health and CMV-seronegative.

The chain recombines TRBV6-6 with TRBJ1-4; 8 nucleotides line up with TRBD1. V lost 0 bases to trimming and J lost 8 bases; unmatched junction nucleotides: 5. CDR3 length: 15 residues. CDR1 is MNHNY, CDR2 SVGAGI, per germline (reference sequence). CDR3 in DNA: TGTGCCAGCAGTTACTCGGGACAGGTCAGGGAAAAACTGTTTTTT. It yields the protein CASSYSGQVREKLFF.

The chain uses TRBV28 and TRBJ1-1, with TRBD1 matching over 8 bases. The CDR3 runs 12 residues. The junction had 2 bases not matched to a gene; V was cut back by 6 bases and J by 5 bases. CDR1 MDHEN and CDR2 SYDVKM come from the germline V gene. The CDR3 reads CASSYRGTEAFF. Written as DNA, the CDR3 is TGTGCCAGCAGCTACAGGGGGACTGAAGCTTTCTTT. Drawing the rest from reference TRBV28 and TRBJ1-1, the complete variable domain is DVKVTQSSRYLVKRTGEKVFLECVQDMDHENMFWYRQDPGLGLRLIYFSYDVKMKEKGDIPEGYSVSREKKERFSLILESASTNQTSMYLCASSYRGTEAFFGQGTRLTVV.